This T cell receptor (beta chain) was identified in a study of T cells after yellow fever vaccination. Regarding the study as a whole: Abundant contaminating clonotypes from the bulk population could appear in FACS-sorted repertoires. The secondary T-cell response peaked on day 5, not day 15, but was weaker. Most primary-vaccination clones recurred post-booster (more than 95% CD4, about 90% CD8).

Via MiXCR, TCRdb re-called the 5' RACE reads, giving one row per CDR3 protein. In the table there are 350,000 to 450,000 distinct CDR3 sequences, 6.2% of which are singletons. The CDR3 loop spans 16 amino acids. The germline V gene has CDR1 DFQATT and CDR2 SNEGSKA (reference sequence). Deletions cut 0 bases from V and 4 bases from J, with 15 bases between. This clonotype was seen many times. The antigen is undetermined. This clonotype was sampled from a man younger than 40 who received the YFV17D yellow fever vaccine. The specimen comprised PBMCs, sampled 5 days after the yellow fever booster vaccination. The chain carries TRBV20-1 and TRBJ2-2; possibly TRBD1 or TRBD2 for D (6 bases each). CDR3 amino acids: CSARDLRRGATGELFF. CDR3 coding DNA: TGCAGTGCTAGAGATCTGAGGAGGGGGGCCACCGGGGAGCTGTTTTTT.